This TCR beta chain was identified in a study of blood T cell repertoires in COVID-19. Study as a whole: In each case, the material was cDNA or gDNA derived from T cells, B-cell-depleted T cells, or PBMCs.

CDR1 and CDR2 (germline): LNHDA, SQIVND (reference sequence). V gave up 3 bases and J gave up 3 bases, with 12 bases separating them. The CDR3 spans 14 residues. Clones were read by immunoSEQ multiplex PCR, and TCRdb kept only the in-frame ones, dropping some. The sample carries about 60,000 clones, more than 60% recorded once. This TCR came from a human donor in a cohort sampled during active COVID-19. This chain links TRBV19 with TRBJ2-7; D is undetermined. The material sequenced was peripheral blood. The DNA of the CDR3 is TGTGCCAGTAGTATTTATGGCGGAGACTACGAGCAGTACTTC. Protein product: CASSIYGGDYEQYF.